One and the same sample provided the 10 T cell receptor beta chains below, sequenced in a study of monozygotic twins with inflammatory bowel disease. TCRdb reprocessed the 5' RACE reads; each CDR3 protein has one entry and no DNA is given. In all, the sample yields 150,000 or so distinct CDR3 sequences. Source material: blood. These receptors were collected from a human donor with ulcerative colitis or Crohn's disease, or a healthy co-twin of an affected twin (not recorded which).

This chain uses TRBV12-3 or TRBV12-4 with TRBJ2-7; TCRdb indicates TRBD2, and absent DNA this call remains unverified. CDR3 length: 13 amino acids. The CDR3 spells CASRRGVFYEQYF.

V is TRBV12-3 or TRBV12-4 and J is TRBJ1-5; no DNA is available, so the TRBD1 call from TCRdb remains unchecked. This CDR3 region has 18 residues. The chain's CDR3 is CASSFSLRDRGSNQPQHF.

The gene calls are TRBV5-4 and TRBJ1-4; the D call from TCRdb, TRBD1, cannot be confirmed without DNA. The CDR3 consists of 13 residues. The germline V gene has CDR1 SGHNT and CDR2 YYREEE (reference sequence). CDR3 loop: CASSRDSPEKLFF.

This sequence joins TRBV3-1 and TRBJ2-7; the D gene TCRdb calls, TRBD2, cannot be checked with no DNA. This CDR3 comprises 15 residues. Per germline, CDR1 LGHDT and CDR2 YNNKEL (reference sequence). The CDR3: CASTAFSGNQYEQYF.

The chain joins TRBV28 to TRBJ2-2; TCRdb reports TRBD1, a call that lacks DNA to check it against. CDR3 length: 15 amino acids. Germline CDR1 and CDR2: MDHEN and SYDVKM. CDR3 protein: CASSSGQLNTGELFF.

This CDR3 reads CASSYNRGSETQYF. The chain joins TRBV6-2 or TRBV6-3 to TRBJ2-5; TCRdb indicates TRBD1, and absent DNA this call remains unverified. The germline V gene encodes CDR1 MNHEY and CDR2 SVGEGT. This CDR3 is built from 14 residues.

V usage is TRBV20-1 and J usage is TRBJ2-7; TCRdb's D gene call, TRBD1, goes unchecked for lack of DNA. In germline, CDR1 is DFQATT, CDR2 SNEGSKA (reference sequence). There are 12 residues in the CDR3. The CDR3 protein is CNATGRAYEQYF.

This chain joins TRBV4-1 and TRBJ1-2. The CDR3 is made up of 17 amino acids. Per germline, CDR1 MGHRA and CDR2 YSYEKL. CDR3 in amino acids: CASSLREWEGIPSGYTF.

The chain joins TRBV5-1 to TRBJ2-2. Per germline, CDR1 SGHRS and CDR2 YFSETQ. CDR3 length: 14 residues. This chain's CDR3 is CTSSLNGNTGELFF.

This CDR3 reads CSARRGLNTEAFF. V usage is TRBV20-1 and J usage is TRBJ1-1; there is no DNA to check the TCRdb D call of TRBD1. Germline V gene data show CDR1 as DFQATT and CDR2 as SNEGSKA (reference sequence). CDR3 length equals 13 residues.